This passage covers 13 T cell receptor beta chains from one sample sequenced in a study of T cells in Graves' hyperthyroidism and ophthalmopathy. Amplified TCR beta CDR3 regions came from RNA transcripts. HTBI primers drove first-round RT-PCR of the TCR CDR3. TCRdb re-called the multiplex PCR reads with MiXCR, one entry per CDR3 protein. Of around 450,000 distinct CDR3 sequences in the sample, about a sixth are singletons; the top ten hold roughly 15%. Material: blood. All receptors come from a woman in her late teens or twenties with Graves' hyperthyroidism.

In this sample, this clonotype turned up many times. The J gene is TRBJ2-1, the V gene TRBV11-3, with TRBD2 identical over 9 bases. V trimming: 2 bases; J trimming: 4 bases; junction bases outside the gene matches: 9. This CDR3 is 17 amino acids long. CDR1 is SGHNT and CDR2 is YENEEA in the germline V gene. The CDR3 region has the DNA TGTGCCAGCAGCTTATCAGAGCGGGGGGCGCCTTACAATGAGCAGTTCTTC. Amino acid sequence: CASSLSERGAPYNEQFF.

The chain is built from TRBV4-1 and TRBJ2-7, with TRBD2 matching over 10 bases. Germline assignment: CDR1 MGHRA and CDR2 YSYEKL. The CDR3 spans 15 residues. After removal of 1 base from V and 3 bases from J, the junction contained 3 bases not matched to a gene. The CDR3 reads CASSQVSSGSYEQYF. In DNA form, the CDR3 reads TGCGCCAGCAGCCAAGTTTCTAGCGGGAGCTACGAGCAGTACTTC.

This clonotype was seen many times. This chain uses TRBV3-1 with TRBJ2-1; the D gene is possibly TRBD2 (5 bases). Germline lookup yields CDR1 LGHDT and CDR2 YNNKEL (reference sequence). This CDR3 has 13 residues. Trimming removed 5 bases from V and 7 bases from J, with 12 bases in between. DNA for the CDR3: TGTGCCAGCAGCGAGGCCGGGGTGAATGAGCAGTTCTTC. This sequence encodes CASSEAGVNEQFF.

The CDR3 nucleotides read TGCGCCAGCAGCCGAGAGAGTGGGACAGGGGACCCCCGGGAGCTGTTTTTT. This encodes CASSRESGTGDPRELFF. The V gene is TRBV4-3, the J gene TRBJ2-2; TRBD1 aligns across 10 bases. The CDR3 covers 17 residues. V trimming: 4 bases; J trimming: 9 bases; junction bases outside the gene matches: 14. The germline V gene has CDR1 LGHNA and CDR2 YSLEER.

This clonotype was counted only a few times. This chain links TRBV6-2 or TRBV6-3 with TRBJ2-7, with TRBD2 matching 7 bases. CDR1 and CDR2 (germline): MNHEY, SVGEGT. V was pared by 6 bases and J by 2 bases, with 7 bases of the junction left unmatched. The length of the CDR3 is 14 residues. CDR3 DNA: TGTGCCAGCAGCTTTTCGGGGGGACCCTACGAGCAGTACTTC. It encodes CASSFSGGPYEQYF.

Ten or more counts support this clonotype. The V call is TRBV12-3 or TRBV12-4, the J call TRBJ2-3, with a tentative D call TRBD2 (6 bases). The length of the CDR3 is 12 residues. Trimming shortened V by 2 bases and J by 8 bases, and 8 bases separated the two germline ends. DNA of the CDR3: TGTGCCAGCAGTTTAATGGAGGGTACGCAGTATTTT. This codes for CASSLMEGTQYF.

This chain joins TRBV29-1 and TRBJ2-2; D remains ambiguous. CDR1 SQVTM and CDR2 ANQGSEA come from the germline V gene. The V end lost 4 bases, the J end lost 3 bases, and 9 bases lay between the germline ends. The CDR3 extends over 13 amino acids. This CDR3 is CSVGRPYTGELFF. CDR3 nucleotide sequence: TGCAGCGTTGGGCGGCCTTACACCGGGGAGCTGTTTTTT.

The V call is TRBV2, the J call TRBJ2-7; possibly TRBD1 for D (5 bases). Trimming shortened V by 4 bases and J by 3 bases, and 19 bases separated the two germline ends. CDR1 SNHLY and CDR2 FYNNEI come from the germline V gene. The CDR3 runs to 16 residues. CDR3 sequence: CASSGGPGIGSYEQYF. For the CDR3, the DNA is TGTGCCAGCAGTGGAGGCCCAGGGATTGGTAGCTACGAGCAGTACTTC.

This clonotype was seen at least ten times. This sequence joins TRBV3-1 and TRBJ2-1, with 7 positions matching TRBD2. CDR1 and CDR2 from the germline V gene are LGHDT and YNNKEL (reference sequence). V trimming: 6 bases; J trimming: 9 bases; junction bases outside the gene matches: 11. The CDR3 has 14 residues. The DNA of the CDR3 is TGTGCCAGCAGAAACAAAGCGGGAAGGCGTGAGCAGTTCTTC. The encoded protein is CASRNKAGRREQFF.

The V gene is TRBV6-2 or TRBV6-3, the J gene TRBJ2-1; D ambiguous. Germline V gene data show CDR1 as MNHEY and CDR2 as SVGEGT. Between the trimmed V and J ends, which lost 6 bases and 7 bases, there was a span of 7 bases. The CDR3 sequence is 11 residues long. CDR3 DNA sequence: TGTGCCAGCAGGTACGGGAATGAGCAGTTCTTC. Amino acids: CASRYGNEQFF.

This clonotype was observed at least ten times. CDR3 bases: TGTGCCAGCAGCCTACCGGGACAGTACACTGAAGCTTTCTTT. Translating it yields CASSLPGQYTEAFF. The genes are TRBV5-5 and TRBJ1-1, with 7 bases matching TRBD1. The CDR3 totals 14 residues. Germline V gene sequence: CDR1 SGHKS, CDR2 YYEKEE (reference sequence). The V and J ends lost 4 bases and 3 bases, in that order; junction bases with no gene match: 6.

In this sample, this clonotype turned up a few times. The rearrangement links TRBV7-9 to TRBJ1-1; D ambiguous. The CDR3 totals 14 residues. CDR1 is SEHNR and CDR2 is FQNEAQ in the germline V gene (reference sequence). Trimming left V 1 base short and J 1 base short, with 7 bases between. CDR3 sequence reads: CASSLGSANTEAFF. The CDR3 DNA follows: TGTGCCAGCAGCTTAGGTTCGGCGAACACTGAAGCTTTCTTT.

The CDR3 region is CASSSLADYNEQFF. The CDR3 region has the DNA TGTGCCAGCAGCTCCCTAGCGGACTACAATGAGCAGTTCTTC. The gene calls are TRBV13 and TRBJ2-1; 7 bases map to TRBD2. J lost 3 bases, V lost 4 bases, and 3 bases had no gene match. Germline loops: CDR1 PRHDT, CDR2 FYEKMQ (reference sequence). CDR3 length equals 14 residues.